This TCR beta chain was recorded in a study of blood T cell repertoires in COVID-19. Everyone who took part was roughly 18 to 89 years old, and they came from about two dozen US areas. V was cut by 3 bases and J by 7 bases, with 6 bases left in between. Germline V gives CDR1 LNHNV, CDR2 YYDKDF (reference sequence). The CDR3 contains 12 residues. Here immunoSEQ multiplex PCR was the method, and the copy in TCRdb shows in-frame clones only, minus some. The sample shows about 220,000 clones, approximately 83% of them seen only once. The TCR sequence derives from a middle-aged woman with acute COVID-19. This chain joins TRBV15 and TRBJ2-2, with D possibly being TRBD1 (6 bases). The sample taken for sequencing was PBMCs or T cells enriched from blood (not recorded which). This chain's CDR3 is CATSRDSGELFF. The CDR3 DNA reads TGTGCCACCAGCAGGGACAGCGGGGAGCTGTTTTTT.